This T cell receptor beta chain was observed in a study of blood T cell repertoires in COVID-19. Looking at the study overall: Italy, Spain and the United States were the sources of the convalescent and acute COVID-19 samples.

Sequenced by immunoSEQ multiplex PCR; TCRdb stores in-frame clones only, minus some. Found here are roughly 300,000 clones, more than 70% of them singletons; the top ten hold roughly 6.7%. J gave up 7 bases and V 7 bases, and 11 bases lay outside the gene matches. The CDR3 loop spans 14 amino acids. Looked up from germline, CDR1 is SNHLY and CDR2 is FYNNEI. V usage is TRBV2 and J usage is TRBJ1-1, with 8 bases identical to TRBD1. The TCR was taken from a man between 18 and 35 years old who had recovered from COVID-19. Specimen: peripheral blood. CDR3 sequence: CASKLPGQVFEAFF. CDR3 coding DNA: TGTGCCAGCAAGCTCCCGGGACAGGTCTTTGAAGCTTTCTTT.